Below are 2 T cell receptor beta chains sequenced from a single sample in a study of blood T cell repertoires in COVID-19. Sequencing used immunoSEQ multiplex PCR; TCRdb keeps in-frame clones, though not all of them. The data hold around 300,000 clones, with around four fifths observed a single time. Specimen: peripheral blood. These receptors came from a woman between 45 and 60 years old who had recovered from COVID-19.

The chain has TRBV7-9 and TRBJ2-3; TRBD2 matches at 12 bases. CDR1 is SEHNR and CDR2 is FQNEAQ in the germline V gene (reference sequence). This CDR3 contains 15 residues. V shed 1 base, J shed 7 bases, and the junction held 3 bases outside the gene matches. The CDR3 sequence is CASSLGTSGVHTQYF. The CDR3 DNA follows: TGTGCCAGCAGCTTAGGGACTAGCGGGGTACATACGCAGTATTTT.

The chain is built from TRBV14 and TRBJ1-1, with unresolved D. The V and J ends lost 0 bases and 5 bases respectively, with 10 bases between them. Germline V CDR1 and CDR2: SGHDN, FVKESK. The CDR3 extends over 14 amino acids. Here the CDR3 DNA reads TGTGCCAGCAGCCAAGAACTGAGTCGTACTGAAGCTTTCTTT. Protein product: CASSQELSRTEAFF. The full variable domain, completed using reference TRBV14 and TRBJ1-1, is EAGVTQFPSHSVIEKGQTVTLRCDPISGHDNLYWYRRVMGKEIKFLLHFVKESKQDESGMPNNRFLAERTGGTYSTLKVQPAELEDSGVYFCASSQELSRTEAFFGQGTRLTVV.